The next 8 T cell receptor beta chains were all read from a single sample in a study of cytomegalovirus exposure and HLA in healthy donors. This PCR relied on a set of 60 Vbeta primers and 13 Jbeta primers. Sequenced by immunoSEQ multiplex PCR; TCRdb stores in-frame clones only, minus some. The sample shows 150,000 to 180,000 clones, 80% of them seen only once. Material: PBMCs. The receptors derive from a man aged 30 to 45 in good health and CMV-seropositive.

CDR3 nucleotide sequence: TGCGCCAGCAGCCAAGCGGTAGTAGCGGGAGGGTGGGCAGATACGCAGTATTTT. Encoded protein: CASSQAVVAGGWADTQYF. The chain has TRBV4-1 and TRBJ2-3, with 11 nucleotides matching TRBD2. J was trimmed by 4 bases and V by 1 base; bases with no gene match: 10. The V gene's germline CDR1 is MGHRA and CDR2 YSYEKL. The CDR3 contains 18 residues.

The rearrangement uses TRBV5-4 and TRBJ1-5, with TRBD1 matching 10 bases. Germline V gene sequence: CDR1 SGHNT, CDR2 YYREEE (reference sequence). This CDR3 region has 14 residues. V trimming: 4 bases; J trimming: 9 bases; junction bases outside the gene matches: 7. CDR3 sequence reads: CASSDGTGDRPQHF. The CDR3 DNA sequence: TGTGCCAGCAGCGACGGGACAGGGGATCGGCCCCAGCATTTT.

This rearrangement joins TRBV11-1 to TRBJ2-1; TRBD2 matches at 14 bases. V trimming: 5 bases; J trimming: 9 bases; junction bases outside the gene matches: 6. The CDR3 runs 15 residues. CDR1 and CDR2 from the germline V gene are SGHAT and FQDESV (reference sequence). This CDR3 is CASSRLAGGKVEQFF. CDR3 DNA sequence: TGTGCCAGCAGCCGACTAGCGGGAGGGAAGGTTGAGCAGTTCTTC.

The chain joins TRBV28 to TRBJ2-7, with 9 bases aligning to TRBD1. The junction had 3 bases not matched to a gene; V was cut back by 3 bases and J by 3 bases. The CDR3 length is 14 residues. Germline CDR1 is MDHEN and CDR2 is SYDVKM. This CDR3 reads CASSLGQGYYEQYF. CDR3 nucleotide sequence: TGTGCCAGCAGTTTGGGACAGGGCTACTACGAGCAGTACTTC.

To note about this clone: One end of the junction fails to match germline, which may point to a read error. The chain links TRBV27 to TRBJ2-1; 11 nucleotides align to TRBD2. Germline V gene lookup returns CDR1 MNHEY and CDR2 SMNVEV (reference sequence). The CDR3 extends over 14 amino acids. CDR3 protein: CAGSLAGGGNEQFF. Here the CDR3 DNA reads TGTGCCGGCAGCTTAGCGGGAGGGGGCAATGAGCAGTTCTTC.

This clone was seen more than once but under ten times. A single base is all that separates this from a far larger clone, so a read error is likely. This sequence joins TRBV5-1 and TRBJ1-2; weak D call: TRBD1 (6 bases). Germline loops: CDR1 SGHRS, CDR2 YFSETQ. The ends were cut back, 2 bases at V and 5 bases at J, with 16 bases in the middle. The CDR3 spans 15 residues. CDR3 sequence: CASSLHRASKYGYTF. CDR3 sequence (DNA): TGCGCCAGCAGCTTACACAGGGCATCGAAATATGGCTACACCTTC.

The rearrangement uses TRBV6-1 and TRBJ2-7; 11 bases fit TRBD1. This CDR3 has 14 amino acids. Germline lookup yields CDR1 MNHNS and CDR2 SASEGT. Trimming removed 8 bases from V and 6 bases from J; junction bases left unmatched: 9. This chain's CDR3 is CASPPGQGDGEQYF. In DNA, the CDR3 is TGTGCCAGCCCACCGGGACAGGGGGACGGCGAGCAGTACTTC.

In DNA form, the CDR3 reads TGTGCCAGCAGTTTACCCCGGCTACTTTGGAGGCTGTTTTTT. It codes for CASSLPRLLWRLFF. V is TRBV28 and J is TRBJ2-2; D gene ambiguous. The CDR3 loop spans 14 amino acids. V lost 2 bases, J lost 13 bases, and 17 bases lay in between. Germline V gene data show CDR1 as MDHEN and CDR2 as SYDVKM. Combining the CDR3 with reference TRBV28 and TRBJ2-2 gives the whole variable domain DVKVTQSSRYLVKRTGEKVFLECVQDMDHENMFWYRQDPGLGLRLIYFSYDVKMKEKGDIPEGYSVSREKKERFSLILESASTNQTSMYLCASSLPRLLWRLFFGEGSRLTVL.